This entry describes one T cell receptor beta chain. Its antigen is undetermined. This entry belongs to a study of T cells in localized non-small cell lung cancer. Sequenced by immunoSEQ multiplex PCR; TCRdb stores in-frame clones only, minus some. The data hold 20,000 to 25,000 clones, with less than 90% observed a single time. Study observations and caveats: In adjacent lung, a median around 55 of the top 100 tumor clones were found. Peak T cell clonality was found in uninvolved adjacent lung, exceeding tumor.

Source: peripheral blood, taken before any cancer treatment. The receptor's source is a woman aged 35 to 70 with stage I lung adenocarcinoma.

The DNA for the CDR3 is TGCAGCGCTCACGGGCCCCGGCAGGGGTGGGACACTGAAGCTTTCTTT. Encoded protein: CSAHGPRQGWDTEAFF. The chain links TRBV29-1 to TRBJ1-1, with D maybe TRBD1 (6 bases). Between the trimmed V and J ends, which lost 7 bases and 3 bases, there was a span of 24 bases. CDR1 and CDR2 from the germline V gene are SQVTM and ANQGSEA. The CDR3 contains 16 residues.